This is a list of T cell receptor beta chains from one sample in a study of blood T cell repertoires in COVID-19. Produced via immunoSEQ multiplex PCR; TCRdb's table is partial and in-frame only. In the table there are 200,000 to 250,000 clones, about nine tenths of which are singletons. Sequencing was done on a sample of peripheral blood. Receptor source: a woman aged 40 to 55 with acute or convalescent COVID-19. Each CDR3 is given with its conserved first and last residue. The order of the fields is V gene, J gene, clone size, D gene, CDR3 length, CDR3 DNA, CDR3 protein. A D gene is named only where the DNA matches it firmly. A clone size is listed for some rows: how often the clone was seen (once, few, many), or a class if it is expanded.

v_call: TRBV27; j_call: TRBJ1-2; clone_size: once; d_call: -; cdr3_length: 14; cdr3_nt: TGTGCCAGCAGCCAACGGGGAGGGAACTATGGCTACACCTTC; cdr3_aa: CASSQRGGNYGYTF
v_call: TRBV30; j_call: TRBJ1-2; clone_size: -; d_call: -; cdr3_length: 15; cdr3_nt: TGTGCCTGGAGTGTAGGGGTTCAAGCAAACTATGGCTACACCTTC; cdr3_aa: CAWSVGVQANYGYTF
v_call: TRBV2; j_call: TRBJ1-1; clone_size: -; d_call: -; cdr3_length: 13; cdr3_nt: TGTGCCAGCAGAATGACAGAAAACACTGAAGCTTTCTTT; cdr3_aa: CASRMTENTEAFF
v_call: TRBV5-5; j_call: TRBJ1-2; clone_size: -; d_call: TRBD1; cdr3_length: 15; cdr3_nt: TGTGCCAGCAGCTCCGAGACAGGGACCGACTATGGCTACACCTTC; cdr3_aa: CASSSETGTDYGYTF
v_call: TRBV19; j_call: TRBJ2-3; clone_size: -; d_call: -; cdr3_length: 12; cdr3_nt: TGTGCCAGTAGTATCGAACAGGATACGCAGTATTTT; cdr3_aa: CASSIEQDTQYF
v_call: TRBV6-4; j_call: TRBJ2-3; clone_size: -; d_call: -; cdr3_length: 15; cdr3_nt: TGTGCCAGCAGTGAGACCCCTGGTGGGAGAGATACGCAGTATTTT; cdr3_aa: CASSETPGGRDTQYF
v_call: TRBV6-5; j_call: TRBJ1-4; clone_size: -; d_call: -; cdr3_length: 14; cdr3_nt: TGTGCCAGCACGACGTCGGGGGGTGGTGAAAAACTGTTTTTT; cdr3_aa: CASTTSGGGEKLFF
v_call: TRBV3-1/TRBV3-2; j_call: TRBJ1-2; clone_size: -; d_call: -; cdr3_length: 12; cdr3_nt: TGTGCCAGCAGCCAAGCGAGGACACCATTAGCCTTC; cdr3_aa: CASSQARTPLAF
v_call: TRBV2; j_call: TRBJ1-2; clone_size: -; d_call: -; cdr3_length: 11; cdr3_nt: TGTGCCACCACAGTCCGGGAGGGCTACACCTTC; cdr3_aa: CATTVREGYTF
v_call: TRBV5-1; j_call: TRBJ2-5; clone_size: -; d_call: TRBD2; cdr3_length: 15; cdr3_nt: TGCGCCAGCAGCACAGGAGGACTAGCGGGGCAGACCCAGTACTTC; cdr3_aa: CASSTGGLAGQTQYF
v_call: TRBV6-5; j_call: TRBJ1-5; clone_size: once; d_call: -; cdr3_length: 13; cdr3_nt: TGTGCCAGCACCGAACCAGGGAAGGAGTCCCAGCATTTT; cdr3_aa: CASTEPGKESQHF
v_call: TRBV6-5; j_call: TRBJ1-2; clone_size: -; d_call: -; cdr3_length: 15; cdr3_nt: TGTGCCAGCAGTTACTATGGAGGAGTTAACTATGGCTACACCTTC; cdr3_aa: CASSYYGGVNYGYTF
v_call: TRBV5-6; j_call: TRBJ1-2; clone_size: -; d_call: -; cdr3_length: 12; cdr3_nt: TGTGCCAGCAGCGTCGGGTCTAATGGCTACACCTTC; cdr3_aa: CASSVGSNGYTF
v_call: TRBV6-2/TRBV6-3; j_call: TRBJ1-3; clone_size: -; d_call: -; cdr3_length: 14; cdr3_nt: TGTGCCAGCAGTCCCGGGTCTAGCGGAAACACCATATATTTT; cdr3_aa: CASSPGSSGNTIYF
v_call: TRBV6-5; j_call: TRBJ1-1; clone_size: -; d_call: -; cdr3_length: 14; cdr3_nt: TGTGCCAGCGGAAGCGGGCTCGGCTGGCCGGAAGCTTTCTTT; cdr3_aa: CASGSGLGWPEAFF
v_call: TRBV7-9; j_call: TRBJ1-1; clone_size: once; d_call: TRBD1; cdr3_length: 16; cdr3_nt: TGTGCCAGCAGCTCAAACAGGGGGCGGTGGATTGCTGAAGCTTTCTTT; cdr3_aa: CASSSNRGRWIAEAFF
v_call: TRBV4-1; j_call: TRBJ2-4; clone_size: -; d_call: -; cdr3_length: 18; cdr3_nt: TGCGCCAGCAGCCAACCCGACTGGAGACCTCTAGCCAAAAACATTCAGTACTTC; cdr3_aa: CASSQPDWRPLAKNIQYF
v_call: TRBV6-6; j_call: TRBJ1-2; clone_size: -; d_call: TRBD1; cdr3_length: 15; cdr3_nt: TGTGCCAGCAGTTACTCGGGGGACAGCGTCTATGGCTACACCTTC; cdr3_aa: CASSYSGDSVYGYTF
v_call: TRBV28; j_call: TRBJ2-3; clone_size: -; d_call: TRBD2; cdr3_length: 15; cdr3_nt: TGTGCCAGCAGCGCTAGCGGGGAGAGCACAGATACGCAGTATTTT; cdr3_aa: CASSASGESTDTQYF
v_call: TRBV15; j_call: TRBJ1-1; clone_size: -; d_call: -; cdr3_length: 13; cdr3_nt: TGTGCCACCAGCAGAGTAACAGGGACTGAAGCTTTCTTT; cdr3_aa: CATSRVTGTEAFF
v_call: TRBV19; j_call: TRBJ1-5; clone_size: -; d_call: -; cdr3_length: 16; cdr3_nt: TGTGCCAGTAGTGCCCGTTTTCAGGAAGTAGGACAGCCCCAGCATTTT; cdr3_aa: CASSARFQEVGQPQHF
v_call: TRBV10-3; j_call: TRBJ1-2; clone_size: -; d_call: TRBD1; cdr3_length: 12; cdr3_nt: TGTGCCACCATGACAGGGCCCTATGGCTACACCTTC; cdr3_aa: CATMTGPYGYTF
v_call: TRBV19; j_call: TRBJ1-2; clone_size: -; d_call: TRBD1; cdr3_length: 17; cdr3_nt: TGTGCCAGTAGTAAACTAGGACAGGAGACAGCTAACTATGGCTACACCTTC; cdr3_aa: CASSKLGQETANYGYTF
v_call: TRBV11-2; j_call: TRBJ2-1; clone_size: -; d_call: -; cdr3_length: 15; cdr3_nt: TGTGCCAGCAGCTTAGTTGGTTATAGGAGGGAAGAGCAGTTCTTC; cdr3_aa: CASSLVGYRREEQFF
v_call: TRBV9; j_call: TRBJ2-1; clone_size: -; d_call: -; cdr3_length: 15; cdr3_nt: TGTGCCAGCAGCGTAGGCTGGAGCTCCTACAATGAGCAGTTCTTC; cdr3_aa: CASSVGWSSYNEQFF
v_call: TRBV19; j_call: TRBJ1-1; clone_size: once; d_call: -; cdr3_length: 13; cdr3_nt: TGTGCCAGTAGCCGCACAGTAAACACTGAAGCTTTCTTT; cdr3_aa: CASSRTVNTEAFF
v_call: TRBV5-1; j_call: TRBJ1-1; clone_size: -; d_call: TRBD1; cdr3_length: 14; cdr3_nt: TGCGCCAGCAGCTCGACAGGGATGAACACTGAAGCTTTCTTT; cdr3_aa: CASSSTGMNTEAFF
v_call: TRBV10-3; j_call: TRBJ1-1; clone_size: -; d_call: -; cdr3_length: 12; cdr3_nt: TGTGCCATCAGTGAGACCAAAGTGCAGGCTTTCTTT; cdr3_aa: CAISETKVQAFF
v_call: TRBV19; j_call: TRBJ2-2; clone_size: -; d_call: -; cdr3_length: 15; cdr3_nt: TGTGCCAGTAGGTTACATACCTCTAACACCGGGGAGCTGTTTTTT; cdr3_aa: CASRLHTSNTGELFF
v_call: TRBV9; j_call: TRBJ1-1; clone_size: -; d_call: TRBD1; cdr3_length: 15; cdr3_nt: TGTGCCAGCAGCACGCCCCGGACAGGGGACACTGAAGCTTTCTTT; cdr3_aa: CASSTPRTGDTEAFF
v_call: TRBV20-1; j_call: TRBJ2-5; clone_size: -; d_call: TRBD2; cdr3_length: 11; cdr3_nt: TGCAGTGCTTTAGCCCGGGACTATCAGTACTTC; cdr3_aa: CSALARDYQYF
v_call: TRBV12-3/TRBV12-4; j_call: TRBJ2-3; clone_size: -; d_call: -; cdr3_length: 11; cdr3_nt: TGTGCCAGCAGTACAGGGTCTACGCAGTATTTT; cdr3_aa: CASSTGSTQYF
v_call: TRBV7-9; j_call: TRBJ1-1; clone_size: -; d_call: -; cdr3_length: 14; cdr3_nt: TGTGCCAGCAGCCCCAGCGGGGGTGGCACTGAAGCTTTCTTT; cdr3_aa: CASSPSGGGTEAFF
v_call: TRBV5-1; j_call: TRBJ2-1; clone_size: -; d_call: -; cdr3_length: 16; cdr3_nt: TGCGCCAGCAGCTTGGCCGTGGGCAGCTCCTACAATGAGCAGTTCTTC; cdr3_aa: CASSLAVGSSYNEQFF
v_call: TRBV25-1; j_call: TRBJ1-5; clone_size: -; d_call: -; cdr3_length: 13; cdr3_nt: TGTGCCAGCGGTGGGGGAGGCGATCAGCCCCAGCATTTT; cdr3_aa: CASGGGGDQPQHF
v_call: TRBV4-1; j_call: TRBJ2-1; clone_size: -; d_call: -; cdr3_length: 15; cdr3_nt: TGCGCCAGCAGCCGTACTAGCAGTCCCACGGTTGAGCAGTTCTTC; cdr3_aa: CASSRTSSPTVEQFF
v_call: TRBV15; j_call: TRBJ2-4; clone_size: few; d_call: -; cdr3_length: 13; cdr3_nt: TGTGCCACCAGCAGAGGGACTGAAAACATTCAGTACTTC; cdr3_aa: CATSRGTENIQYF
v_call: TRBV19; j_call: TRBJ1-2; clone_size: -; d_call: TRBD1; cdr3_length: 13; cdr3_nt: TGTGCCAGTAGTAAAGACAGGGGATATGGCTACACCTTC; cdr3_aa: CASSKDRGYGYTF
v_call: TRBV10-3; j_call: TRBJ1-2; clone_size: -; d_call: -; cdr3_length: 13; cdr3_nt: TGTGCCATCACTGATTGGGATGAGGGTGGCTACACCTTC; cdr3_aa: CAITDWDEGGYTF
v_call: TRBV7-2; j_call: TRBJ1-5; clone_size: -; d_call: -; cdr3_length: 15; cdr3_nt: TGTGCCAGCAGCTTCCTAGGGGTTGGGAATCAGCCCCAGCATTTT; cdr3_aa: CASSFLGVGNQPQHF
v_call: TRBV2; j_call: TRBJ1-1; clone_size: -; d_call: TRBD1; cdr3_length: 13; cdr3_nt: TGTGCCAACGGAGGGACAGAATACACTGAAGCTTTCTTT; cdr3_aa: CANGGTEYTEAFF
v_call: TRBV25-1; j_call: TRBJ2-3; clone_size: once; d_call: -; cdr3_length: 14; cdr3_nt: TGTGCCAGCAGTGAGGCAGACTACACAGATACGCAGTATTTT; cdr3_aa: CASSEADYTDTQYF
v_call: TRBV4-1; j_call: TRBJ1-2; clone_size: -; d_call: TRBD1; cdr3_length: 13; cdr3_nt: TGCGCCAGCAGCCAGGGACAGATCTATGGCTACACCTTC; cdr3_aa: CASSQGQIYGYTF
v_call: TRBV10-1; j_call: TRBJ2-1; clone_size: once; d_call: -; cdr3_length: 15; cdr3_nt: TGCGCCAGCAGTGAGGTACCTGGAGGTTACAATGAGCAGTTCTTC; cdr3_aa: CASSEVPGGYNEQFF
v_call: TRBV5-4; j_call: TRBJ2-3; clone_size: -; d_call: -; cdr3_length: 16; cdr3_nt: TGTGCCAGCAGCCTGGGGTTTGACTCTTACACAGATACGCAGTATTTT; cdr3_aa: CASSLGFDSYTDTQYF
v_call: TRBV10-3; j_call: TRBJ2-2; clone_size: -; d_call: TRBD2; cdr3_length: 19; cdr3_nt: TGTGCCATCAGACCAGTCATAGCTAGCGGGGCAGCGAACACCGGGGAGCTGTTTTTT; cdr3_aa: CAIRPVIASGAANTGELFF
v_call: TRBV18; j_call: TRBJ1-1; clone_size: once; d_call: TRBD1; cdr3_length: 17; cdr3_nt: TGTGCCAGCTCACCACCCGGGACAGGGGGCGCGAGAACTGAAGCTTTCTTT; cdr3_aa: CASSPPGTGGARTEAFF
v_call: TRBV12-5; j_call: TRBJ2-2; clone_size: -; d_call: TRBD2; cdr3_length: 17; cdr3_nt: TGTGCTAGTGGTTTGGGCGGGGGGGGGCGGAACACCGGGGAGCTGTTTTTT; cdr3_aa: CASGLGGGGRNTGELFF
v_call: TRBV7-2; j_call: TRBJ2-5; clone_size: -; d_call: TRBD2; cdr3_length: 14; cdr3_nt: TGTGCCAGCAGCGACCGACTAGCGGGGGCGACCCAGTACTTC; cdr3_aa: CASSDRLAGATQYF
v_call: TRBV7-8; j_call: TRBJ2-3; clone_size: -; d_call: TRBD2; cdr3_length: 18; cdr3_nt: TGTGCCAGCAGCCGAGCGGGGGTAGCGGGGCGGAGCACAGATACGCAGTATTTT; cdr3_aa: CASSRAGVAGRSTDTQYF
v_call: TRBV25-1; j_call: TRBJ1-1; clone_size: -; d_call: -; cdr3_length: 14; cdr3_nt: TGTGCCAGCAGTGATAGGGGGGGAAGGACTGAAGCTTTCTTT; cdr3_aa: CASSDRGGRTEAFF
v_call: TRBV6-6; j_call: TRBJ1-6; clone_size: -; d_call: -; cdr3_length: 14; cdr3_nt: TGTGCCAGCACTGTATACACCCTTAATTCACCCCTCCACTTT; cdr3_aa: CASTVYTLNSPLHF
v_call: TRBV5-1; j_call: TRBJ1-5; clone_size: -; d_call: TRBD1; cdr3_length: 14; cdr3_nt: TGCGCCAGCAGCCATACAGGGGGCGGTCAGCCCCAGCATTTT; cdr3_aa: CASSHTGGGQPQHF